The TCR beta chain under discussion was sequenced for a study of tumor-infiltrating lymphocytes in localized non-small cell lung cancer. Study-wide background: Resected tumor was paired with non-adjacent uninvolved lung from the same patient.

This CDR3 is built from 9 residues. V dropped 7 bases and J dropped 6 bases, with 4 bases sitting between them. Germline V lookup: CDR1 ENHRY, CDR2 SYGVKD. General study results and limits: Compared with uninvolved lung, tumors showed higher T cell infiltration by TCRbeta sequencing.

Profiling relied on immunoSEQ multiplex PCR, and the TCRdb table lists in-frame clones only, not all of them. Among about 18,000 clones listed, 73% were seen once. This clone was observed a few times. Its antigen remains unknown. The genes are TRBV10-3 and TRBJ2-7; no clear D gene. The sequence derives from a human donor with non-small cell lung cancer. Sequences were obtained from lung tumor tissue. CDR3 bases: TGTGCCATCAATGGCGAGCAGTACTTC. It codes for CAINGEQYF.